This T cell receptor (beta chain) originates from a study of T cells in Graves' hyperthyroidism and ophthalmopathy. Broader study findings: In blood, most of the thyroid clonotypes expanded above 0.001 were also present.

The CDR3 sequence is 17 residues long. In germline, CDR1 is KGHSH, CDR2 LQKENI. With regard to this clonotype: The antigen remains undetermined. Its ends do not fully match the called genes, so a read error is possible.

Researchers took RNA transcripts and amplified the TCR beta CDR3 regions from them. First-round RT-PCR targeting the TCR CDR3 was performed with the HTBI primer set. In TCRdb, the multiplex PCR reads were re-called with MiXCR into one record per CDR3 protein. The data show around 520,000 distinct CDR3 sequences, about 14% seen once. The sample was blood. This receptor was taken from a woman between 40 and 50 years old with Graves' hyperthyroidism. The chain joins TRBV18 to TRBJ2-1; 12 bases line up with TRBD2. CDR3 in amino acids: CACSPPSASGRGNEQFF. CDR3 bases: TGTGCCTGCTCACCACCGAGTGCTAGCGGGAGGGGCAATGAGCAGTTCTTC.